This TCR beta chain is from a study of CD8+CD57+ T cells in acquired aplastic anemia. Genomic DNA, the template, was used for profiling of the TCR beta VDJ and CDR3. Using its own MiXCR run on the reads, TCRdb lists one record per CDR3 protein. The data contain about 190,000 distinct CDR3 sequences, just under 50% of them singletons. In its sample, this clonotype was seen once. CD8+CD57+ cell expansion had been shown by flow cytometry in patients chosen for sequencing. The cohort consisted entirely of patients having severe acquired aplastic anemia. The blood sampling took place in patients who had so far received no therapy. The germline V gene has CDR1 KGHDR and CDR2 SFDVKD. V lost 9 bases, J lost 6 bases, and 9 bases stayed unmatched. The CDR3 consists of 14 residues.

Sequenced input: sorted CD4+, CD8+, or CD8+CD57+ T cells (not recorded which) from PBMCs. The receptor was derived from a human donor with aplastic anemia. V and J are TRBV24-1 and TRBJ1-5; TRBD1 matches 8 bases. In DNA, the CDR3 is TGTGCCACCGGGAGGACAGGGTACGGTCAGCCCCAGCATTTT. Translating it yields CATGRTGYGQPQHF.